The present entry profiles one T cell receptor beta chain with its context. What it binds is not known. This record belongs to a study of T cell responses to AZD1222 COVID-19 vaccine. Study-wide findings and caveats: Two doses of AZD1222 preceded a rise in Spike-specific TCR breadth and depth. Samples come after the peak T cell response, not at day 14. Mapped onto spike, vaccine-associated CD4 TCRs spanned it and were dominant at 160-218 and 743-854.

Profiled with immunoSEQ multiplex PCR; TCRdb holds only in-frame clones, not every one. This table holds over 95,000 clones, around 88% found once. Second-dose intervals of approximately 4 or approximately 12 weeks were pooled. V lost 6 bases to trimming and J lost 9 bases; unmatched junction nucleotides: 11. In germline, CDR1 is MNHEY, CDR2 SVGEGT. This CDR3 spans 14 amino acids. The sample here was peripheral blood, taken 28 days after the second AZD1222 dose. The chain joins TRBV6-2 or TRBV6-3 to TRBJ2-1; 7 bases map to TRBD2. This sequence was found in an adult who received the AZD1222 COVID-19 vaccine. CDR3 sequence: CASSSGPGRSEQFF. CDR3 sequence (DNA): TGTGCCAGCAGCTCTGGTCCCGGGAGGAGTGAGCAGTTCTTC.